This T cell receptor beta chain stems from a study of T cells in localized non-small cell lung cancer. Study findings and constraints: Blood T cell density predicted longer survival; adjacent-lung clonality, shorter.

TCRdb's copy holds only in-frame clones and misses some; the assay was immunoSEQ multiplex PCR. This sample carries under 95,000 clones, more than 75% of them seen once, and the ten largest clones take 8% to 10%. In its sample, this clone was seen a few times. Its antigen is undetermined. This sample comprised peripheral blood, obtained before any cancer treatment. This TCR was sampled from a female donor older than 55 with stage I lung adenocarcinoma.

The CDR3 DNA is TGTGCCAGCAGGACTCAGACCTTTACCTACGAGCAGTACTTC. It yields the protein CASRTQTFTYEQYF. The rearrangement uses TRBV6-5 and TRBJ2-7; D uncertain. V lost 6 bases, J lost 2 bases, and 14 bases lay in between. CDR3 length: 14 residues. The germline gives CDR1 MNHEY, CDR2 SVGAGI.